This TCR beta chain was sequenced for a study of T cells in Graves' hyperthyroidism and ophthalmopathy. Authors of the study amplified TCR beta CDR3 regions from RNA transcripts. An initial round of RT-PCR targeting the TCR CDR3 relied on the HTBI primer set. MiXCR, applied by TCRdb to the multiplex PCR reads, yields one record per CDR3 protein. The table shows nearly 750,000 distinct CDR3 sequences, with approximately 40% occurring only once. PBMCs were derived from roughly 10 ml fresh peripheral blood. The sequenced sample consisted of blood. The TCR sequence derives from a woman in her thirties or forties with Graves' hyperthyroidism.

CDR3 sequence (DNA): TGTGCCAGCACTCCACAGGGGGGCAGCAATCAGCCCCAGCATTTT. This gives the protein CASTPQGGSNQPQHF. This sequence joins TRBV7-8 and TRBJ1-5; 8 bases agree with TRBD1. CDR3 length: 15 residues. Germline lookup yields CDR1 SGHVS and CDR2 FQNEAQ. The trim removed 7 bases at V and 1 base at J, leaving 6 bases unmatched.